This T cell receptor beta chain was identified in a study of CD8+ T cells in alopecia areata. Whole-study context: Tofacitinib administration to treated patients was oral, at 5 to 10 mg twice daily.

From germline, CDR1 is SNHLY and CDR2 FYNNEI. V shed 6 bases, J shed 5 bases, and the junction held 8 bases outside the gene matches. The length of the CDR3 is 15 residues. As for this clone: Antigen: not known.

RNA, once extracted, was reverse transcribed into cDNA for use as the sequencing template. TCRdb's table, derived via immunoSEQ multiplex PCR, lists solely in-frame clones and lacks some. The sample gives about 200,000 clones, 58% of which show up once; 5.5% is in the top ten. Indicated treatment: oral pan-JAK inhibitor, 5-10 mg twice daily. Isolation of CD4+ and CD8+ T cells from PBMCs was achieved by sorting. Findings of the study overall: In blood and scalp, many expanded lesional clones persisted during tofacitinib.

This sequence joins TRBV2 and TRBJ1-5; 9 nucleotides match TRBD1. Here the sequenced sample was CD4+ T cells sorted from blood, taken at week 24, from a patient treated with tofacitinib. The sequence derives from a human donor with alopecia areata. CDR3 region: CASRTGTGSDQPQHF. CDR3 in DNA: TGTGCCAGCAGAACCGGGACAGGGTCGGATCAGCCCCAGCATTTT.